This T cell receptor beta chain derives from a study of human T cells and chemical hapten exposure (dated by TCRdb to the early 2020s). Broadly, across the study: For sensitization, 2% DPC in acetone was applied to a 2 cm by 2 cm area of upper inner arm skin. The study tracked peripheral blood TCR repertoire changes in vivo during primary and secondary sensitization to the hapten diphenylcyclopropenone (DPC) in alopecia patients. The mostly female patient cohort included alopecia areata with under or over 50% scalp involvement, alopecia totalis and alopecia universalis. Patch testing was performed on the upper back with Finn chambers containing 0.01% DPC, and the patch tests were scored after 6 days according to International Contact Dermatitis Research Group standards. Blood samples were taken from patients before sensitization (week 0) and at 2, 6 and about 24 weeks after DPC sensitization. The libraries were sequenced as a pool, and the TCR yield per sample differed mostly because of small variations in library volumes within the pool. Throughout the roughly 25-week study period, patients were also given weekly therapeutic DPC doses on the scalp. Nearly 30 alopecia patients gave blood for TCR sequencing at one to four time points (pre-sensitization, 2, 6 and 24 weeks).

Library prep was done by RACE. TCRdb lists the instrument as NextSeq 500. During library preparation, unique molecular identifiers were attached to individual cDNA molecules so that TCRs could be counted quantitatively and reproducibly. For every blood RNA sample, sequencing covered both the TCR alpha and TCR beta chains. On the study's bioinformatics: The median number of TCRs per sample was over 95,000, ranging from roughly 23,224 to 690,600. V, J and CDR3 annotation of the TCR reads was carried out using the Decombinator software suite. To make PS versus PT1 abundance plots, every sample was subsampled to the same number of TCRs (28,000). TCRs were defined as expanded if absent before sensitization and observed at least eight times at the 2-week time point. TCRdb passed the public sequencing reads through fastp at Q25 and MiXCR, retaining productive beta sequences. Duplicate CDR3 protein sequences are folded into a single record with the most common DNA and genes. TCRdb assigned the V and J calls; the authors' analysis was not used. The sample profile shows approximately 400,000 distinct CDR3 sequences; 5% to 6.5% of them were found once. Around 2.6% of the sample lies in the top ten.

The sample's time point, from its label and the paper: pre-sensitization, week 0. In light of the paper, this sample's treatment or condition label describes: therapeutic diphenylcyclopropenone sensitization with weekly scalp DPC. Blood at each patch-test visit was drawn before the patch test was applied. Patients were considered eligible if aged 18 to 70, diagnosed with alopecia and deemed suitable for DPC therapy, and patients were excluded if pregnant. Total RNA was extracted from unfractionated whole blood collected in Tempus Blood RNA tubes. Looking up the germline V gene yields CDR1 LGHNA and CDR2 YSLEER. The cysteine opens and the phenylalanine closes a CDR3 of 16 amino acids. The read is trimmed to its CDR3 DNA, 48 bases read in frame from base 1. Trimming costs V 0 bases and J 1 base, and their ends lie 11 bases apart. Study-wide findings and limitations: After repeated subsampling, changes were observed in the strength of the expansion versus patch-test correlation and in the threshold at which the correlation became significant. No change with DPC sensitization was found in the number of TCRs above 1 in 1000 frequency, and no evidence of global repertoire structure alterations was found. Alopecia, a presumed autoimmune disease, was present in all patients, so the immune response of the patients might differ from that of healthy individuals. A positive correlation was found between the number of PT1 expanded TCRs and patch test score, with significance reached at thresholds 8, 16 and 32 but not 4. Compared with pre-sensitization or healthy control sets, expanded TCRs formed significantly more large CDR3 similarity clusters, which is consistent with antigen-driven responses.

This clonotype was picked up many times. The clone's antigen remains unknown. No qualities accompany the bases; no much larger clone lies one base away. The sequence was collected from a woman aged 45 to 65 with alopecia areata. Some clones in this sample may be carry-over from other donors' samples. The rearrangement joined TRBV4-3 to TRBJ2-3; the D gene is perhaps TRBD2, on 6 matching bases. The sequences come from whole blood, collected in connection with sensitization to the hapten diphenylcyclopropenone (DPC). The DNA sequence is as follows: TGCGCCAGCAGCCAAGATTGGGCTAGCGGCACAGATACGCAGTATTTT. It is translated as CASSQDWASGTDTQYF.